The 14 T cell receptor beta chains presented below share a single source sample, sequenced in a study of T cells in Graves' hyperthyroidism and ophthalmopathy. The investigators amplified TCR beta CDR3 regions from RNA transcripts. First-round RT-PCR with HTBI primers amplified the TCR CDR3 region. TCRdb itself ran the multiplex PCR reads through MiXCR, one entry per CDR3 protein. The data contain about 640,000 distinct CDR3 sequences, around 21% of them singletons. Sequenced material: blood. All receptors derive from a man younger than 45 with Graves' ophthalmopathy.

The J gene is TRBJ2-2, the V gene TRBV27; TRBD2 matches 11 bases. This CDR3 has 16 residues. Germline V CDR1 and CDR2: MNHEY, SMNVEV (reference sequence). J gave up 3 bases and V 6 bases, and 6 bases lay outside the gene matches. In DNA, the CDR3 is TGTGCCAGCAGATCCACTAGCGGGAGATACACCGGGGAGCTGTTTTTT. Its protein product is CASRSTSGRYTGELFF.

This chain links TRBV20-1 with TRBJ1-2; D ambiguous. V was cut by 3 bases and J by 3 bases, with 11 bases left in between. Germline loops: CDR1 DFQATT, CDR2 SNEGSKA (reference sequence). The CDR3 totals 13 residues. CDR3 in amino acids: CSARSPQYYGYTF. In DNA, the CDR3 is TGCAGTGCTAGGAGCCCACAATACTATGGCTACACCTTC.

This clonotype has at least ten counts. This chain links TRBV11-2 with TRBJ1-2, with 7 bases lining up with TRBD1. The V gene end was trimmed by 3 bases and the J gene end by 0 bases; junction bases not matched to a gene: 4. The length of the CDR3 is 15 residues. The V gene's germline CDR1 is SGHAT and CDR2 FQNNGV. CDR3 region: CASSFADRANYGYTF. In DNA form, the CDR3 reads TGTGCCAGCAGCTTCGCCGACAGGGCTAACTATGGCTACACCTTC.

This clonotype was recorded many times. The genes are TRBV6-1 and TRBJ2-7; D is unresolved. In germline, CDR1 is MNHNS, CDR2 SASEGT. Trimming took off 3 bases at V and 7 bases at J, with 4 bases between the two ends. The CDR3 length is 10 residues. For the CDR3, the DNA is TGTGCCAGCAGTGATCGGGAGCAGTACTTC. This encodes CASSDREQYF.

Remarks on this clonotype: At one of its ends the junction is not consistent with the germline gene, which may arise from a read error. The chain combines TRBV6-1 with TRBJ1-1; 7 nucleotides line up with TRBD1. The CDR3 totals 14 residues. In germline, CDR1 is MNHNS, CDR2 SASEGT. The CDR3, as DNA: TGTGCCGGCAGTAGCGGGACAGAGAACACTGAAGCTTTCTTT. This gives the protein CAGSSGTENTEAFF.

Ten or more counts support this clonotype. The chain joins TRBV20-1 to TRBJ1-2; TRBD1 agrees at 10 bases. The V gene end was trimmed by 4 bases and the J gene end by 4 bases; junction bases not matched to a gene: 6. The CDR3 is 14 residues long. Germline CDR1 is DFQATT and CDR2 is SNEGSKA (reference sequence). The DNA of the CDR3 is TGCAGTGCTATGGACAGGGGGACCGTCTATGGCTACACCTTC. It codes for CSAMDRGTVYGYTF.

In this sample, this clonotype turned up many times. V gene TRBV12-3 or TRBV12-4 combines with J gene TRBJ1-2; no clear D. The V end lost 5 bases, the J end lost 8 bases, and 15 bases lay between the germline ends. The CDR3 has 13 residues. CDR3 in amino acids: CASSPGRLGGYTF. CDR3 sequence (DNA): TGTGCCAGCAGTCCCGGGAGATTAGGGGGCTACACCTTC.

The V call is TRBV7-9, the J call TRBJ1-6; TRBD1 agrees at 9 bases. The CDR3 has 16 residues. Unmatched junction bases numbered 14, after V lost 5 bases and J lost 12 bases. Looked up from germline, CDR1 is SEHNR and CDR2 is FQNEAQ (reference sequence). CDR3 sequence: CASSGNSGQGGLPLHF. CDR3 sequence (DNA): TGTGCCAGCAGCGGAAACTCGGGACAGGGTGGTTTACCCCTCCACTTT.

This clonotype was picked up a small number of times. The chain couples TRBV29-1 to TRBJ1-5; D not certain. Trimming shortened V by 4 bases and J by 0 bases, and 7 bases separated the two germline ends. From germline, CDR1 is SQVTM and CDR2 ANQGSEA. This CDR3 is built from 13 residues. DNA of the CDR3: TGCAGCGTTGGACATAATAGCAATCAGCCCCAGCATTTT. Translation: CSVGHNSNQPQHF.

This clonotype has a handful of counts. The rearrangement joins TRBV27 to TRBJ2-7; the D gene could be TRBD1 or TRBD2 (5 bases each). The V end was cut by 5 bases, the J end by 8 bases, with 13 bases between. The germline gives CDR1 MNHEY, CDR2 SMNVEV (reference sequence). The CDR3 is 12 residues long. This CDR3 reads CASSSRDAQQYF. The CDR3 DNA follows: TGTGCCAGCAGTAGCCGGGACGCCCAGCAGTACTTC.

In the case of this clonotype: A read error is possible here, since a much larger clone lies one base away. The rearrangement uses TRBV2 and TRBJ2-1; maybe TRBD2 (7 bases). V was clipped by 6 bases and J by 9 bases, with 39 bases between them. CDR1 is SNHLY, CDR2 FYNNEI, per germline. This CDR3 region has 21 residues. DNA for the CDR3: TGTGCCAGCAGCCCAATCCCGACAGGACTAGTGGGAGTAAGGTTACGCCGTGAGCAGTTCTTC. Residues: CASSPIPTGLVGVRLRREQFF.

This clonotype was detected once. The V call is TRBV27, the J call TRBJ2-6; TRBD2 is a possible D gene (6 bases). The CDR3 contains 17 residues. V dropped 4 bases and J dropped 2 bases, with 15 bases sitting between them. In germline, CDR1 is MNHEY, CDR2 SMNVEV (reference sequence). The CDR3, as DNA: TGTGCCAGCAGTTCCAACCCGGGGGAAACTGGGGCCAACGTCCTGACTTTC. Its protein is CASSSNPGETGANVLTF.

This clonotype was detected only a few times. The V and J genes are TRBV27 and TRBJ2-7, with TRBD1 matching 9 bases. Trimming at V came to 10 bases and at J to 1 base, leaving 8 bases not matched to a gene. CDR1 is MNHEY and CDR2 is SMNVEV in the germline V gene (reference sequence). The CDR3 has 14 residues. The chain's CDR3 is CATSRDRESYEQYF. The CDR3 DNA reads TGTGCCACTTCCCGGGACAGGGAATCCTACGAGCAGTACTTC.

Notes on this clonotype: This may arise from a read error, as a much more abundant clone is one base away. In this CDR3 the conserved last residue, phenylalanine or tryptophan, is missing, so a read error is likely. This sequence joins TRBV24-1 and TRBJ1-1, with 8 positions matching TRBD1. The CDR3 has 15 amino acids. Germline values: CDR1 KGHDR, CDR2 SFDVKD. Trimming at V came to 8 bases and at J to 0 bases, leaving 7 bases not matched to a gene. CDR3 in DNA: TGTGCCACCACGGGACAGGAGCCCCTGAACACTGAAGCTTTCTCT. Protein sequence: CATTGQEPLNTEAFS.